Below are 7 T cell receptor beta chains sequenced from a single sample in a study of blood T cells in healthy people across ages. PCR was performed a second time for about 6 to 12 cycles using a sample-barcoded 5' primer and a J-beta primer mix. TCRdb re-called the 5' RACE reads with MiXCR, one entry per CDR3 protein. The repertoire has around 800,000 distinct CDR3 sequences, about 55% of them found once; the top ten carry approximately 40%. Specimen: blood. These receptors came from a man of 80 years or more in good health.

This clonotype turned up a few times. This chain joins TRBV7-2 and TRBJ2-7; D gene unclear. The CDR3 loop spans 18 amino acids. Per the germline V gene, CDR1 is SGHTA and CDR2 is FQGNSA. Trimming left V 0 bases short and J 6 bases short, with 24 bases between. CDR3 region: CASSLATASPIGPREQYF. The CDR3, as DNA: TGTGCCAGCAGCTTAGCCACAGCATCCCCCATCGGCCCCCGCGAGCAGTACTTC.

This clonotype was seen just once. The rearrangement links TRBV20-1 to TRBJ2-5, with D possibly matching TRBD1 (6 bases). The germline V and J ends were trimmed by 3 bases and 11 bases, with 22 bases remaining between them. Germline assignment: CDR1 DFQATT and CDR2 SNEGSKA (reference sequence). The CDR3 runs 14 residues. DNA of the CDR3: TGCAGTGCTAGGGGGGCTAGTCCCTACAATGAGCAGTACTTC. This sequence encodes CSARGASPYNEQYF.

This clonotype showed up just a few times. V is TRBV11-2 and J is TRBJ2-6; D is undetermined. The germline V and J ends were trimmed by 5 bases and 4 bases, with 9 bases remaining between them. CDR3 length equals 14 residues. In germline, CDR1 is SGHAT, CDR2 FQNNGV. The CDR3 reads CASSRVPGANVLTF. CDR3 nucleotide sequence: TGTGCCAGCAGCCGCGTTCCCGGGGCCAACGTCCTGACTTTC.

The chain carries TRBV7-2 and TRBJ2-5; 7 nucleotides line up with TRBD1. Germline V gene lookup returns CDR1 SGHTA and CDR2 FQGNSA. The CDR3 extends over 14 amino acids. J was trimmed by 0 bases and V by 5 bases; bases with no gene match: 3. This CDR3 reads CASSPTGNQETQYF. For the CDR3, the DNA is TGTGCCAGCAGCCCGACAGGGAACCAAGAGACCCAGTACTTC. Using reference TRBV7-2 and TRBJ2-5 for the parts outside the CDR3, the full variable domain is GAGVSQSPSNKVTEKGKDVELRCDPISGHTALYWYRQSLGQGLEFLIYFQGNSAPDKSGLPSDRFSAERTGGSVSTLTIQRTQQEDSAVYLCASSPTGNQETQYFGPGTRLLVL.

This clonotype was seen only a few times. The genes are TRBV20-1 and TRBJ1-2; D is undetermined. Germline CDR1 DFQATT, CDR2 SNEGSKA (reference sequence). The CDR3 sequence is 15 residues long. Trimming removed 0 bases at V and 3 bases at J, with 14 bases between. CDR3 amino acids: CSARDPRFGDYGYTF. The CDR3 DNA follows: TGCAGTGCTAGAGATCCCCGTTTTGGGGACTATGGCTACACCTTC.

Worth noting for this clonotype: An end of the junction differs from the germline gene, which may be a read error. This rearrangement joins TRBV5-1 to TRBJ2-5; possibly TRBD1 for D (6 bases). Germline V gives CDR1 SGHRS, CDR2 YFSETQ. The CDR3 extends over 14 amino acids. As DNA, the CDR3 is TGCGCCGGCAGCCTAGGACAGTCCGCAGGGACCCAGTACTTC. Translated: CAGSLGQSAGTQYF. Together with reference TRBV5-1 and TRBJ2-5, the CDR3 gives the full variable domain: KAGVTQTPRYLIKTRGQQVTLSCSPISGHRSVSWYQQTPGQGLQFLFEYFSETQRNKGNFPGRFSGRQFSNSRSEMNVSTLELGDSALYLCAGSLGQSAGTQYFGPGTRLLVL.

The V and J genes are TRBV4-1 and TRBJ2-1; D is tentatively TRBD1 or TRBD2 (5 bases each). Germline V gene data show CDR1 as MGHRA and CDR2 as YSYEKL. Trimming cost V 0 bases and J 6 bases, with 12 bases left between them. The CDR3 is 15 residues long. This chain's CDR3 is CASSQDWGGGNEQFF. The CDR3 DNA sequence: TGCGCCAGCAGCCAAGATTGGGGTGGGGGCAATGAGCAGTTCTTC.